The 4 T cell receptor beta chains listed next were all sequenced from one sample in a study of blood T cells in healthy people across ages. Combining a sample-barcoded 5' primer with a J-beta primer mix, a second PCR ran for about 7 to 12 cycles. TCRdb passed the 5' RACE reads through MiXCR, listing each CDR3 protein once. The sample lists about 680,000 distinct CDR3 sequences, more than 40% occurring once. Material for sequencing was blood. Receptors were obtained from an older woman in good health.

The chain links TRBV21-1 to TRBJ2-1; TRBD2 was called by the table and not checked on the DNA. Judging by the DNA end, TRBJ2-7 fits better; the J call may be wrong. TRBV21-1 is designated a pseudogene. This CDR3 has 19 residues. CDR3 sequence (DNA): TGTGCCAGCAGCGCCCCCGGGACTAGCCGTCCTAGCTCCTACAATGAGCAGTACTTC. Translating it yields CASSAPGTSRPSSYNEQYF.

J is TRBJ2-7 and V is TRBV10-3; 10 bases are shared with TRBD2. Germline-derived CDR1 and CDR2 are ENHRY and SYGVKD. V lost 7 bases, J lost 3 bases, and 6 bases stayed unmatched. This CDR3 spans 14 amino acids. The CDR3 nucleotides are TGTGCCATCACCTCAGGACTAGCGGACTACGAGCAGTACTTC. As protein: CAITSGLADYEQYF.

This clonotype was picked up a small number of times. The gene calls are TRBV6-1 and TRBJ1-2, with D perhaps TRBD1 (5 bases). The CDR3 has 16 residues. Germline V gene lookup returns CDR1 MNHNS and CDR2 SASEGT. V was shortened by 1 base and J by 1 base, with 13 bases between the two germline ends. As DNA, the CDR3 is TGTGCCAGCAGTGAAGGGGGGTCCGCTTTTAACTATGGCTACACCTTC. Its translation: CASSEGGSAFNYGYTF.

The chain uses TRBV6-5 and TRBJ2-5, with D hard to call. The J call may be incorrect, as the DNA end agrees better with TRBJ2-7. The CDR3 extends over 12 amino acids. CDR1 MNHEY and CDR2 SVGAGI come from the germline V gene. CDR3 residues: CASSPGLNEQYF. Written as DNA, the CDR3 is TGTGCCAGCAGCCCCGGGCTCAACGAGCAGTACTTC.